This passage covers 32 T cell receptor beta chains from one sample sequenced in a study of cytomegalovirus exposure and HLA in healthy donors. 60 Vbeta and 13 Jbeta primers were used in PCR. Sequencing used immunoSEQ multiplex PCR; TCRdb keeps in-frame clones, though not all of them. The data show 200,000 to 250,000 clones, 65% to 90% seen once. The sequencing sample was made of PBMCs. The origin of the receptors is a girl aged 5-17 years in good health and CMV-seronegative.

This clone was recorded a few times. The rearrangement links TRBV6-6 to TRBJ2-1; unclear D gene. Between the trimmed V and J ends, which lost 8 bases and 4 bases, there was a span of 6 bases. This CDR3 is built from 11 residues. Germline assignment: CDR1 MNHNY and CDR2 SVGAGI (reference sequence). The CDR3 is CASVSYNEQFF. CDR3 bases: TGTGCCAGCGTATCTTACAATGAGCAGTTCTTC.

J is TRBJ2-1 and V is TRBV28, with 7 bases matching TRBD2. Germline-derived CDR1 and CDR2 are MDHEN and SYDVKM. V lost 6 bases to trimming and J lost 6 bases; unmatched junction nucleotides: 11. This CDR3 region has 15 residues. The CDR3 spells CASRHPGGYANEQFF. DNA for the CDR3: TGTGCCAGCAGACATCCGGGGGGTTACGCCAATGAGCAGTTCTTC.

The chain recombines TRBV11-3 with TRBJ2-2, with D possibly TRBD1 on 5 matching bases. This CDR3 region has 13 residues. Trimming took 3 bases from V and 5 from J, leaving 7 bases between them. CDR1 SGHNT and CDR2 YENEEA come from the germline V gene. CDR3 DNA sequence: TGTGCCAGCAGCTTCTCAGGGACCGGGGAGCTGTTTTTT. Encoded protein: CASSFSGTGELFF.

As DNA, the CDR3 is TGTGCCAGCAGTCGATATACCGACAGGGGAGATACGCAGTATTTT. Protein product: CASSRYTDRGDTQYF. This chain links TRBV2 with TRBJ2-3, with 8 bases that match TRBD1. V was clipped by 5 bases and J by 5 bases; unmatched bases: 9. There are 15 residues in the CDR3. Germline values: CDR1 SNHLY, CDR2 FYNNEI.

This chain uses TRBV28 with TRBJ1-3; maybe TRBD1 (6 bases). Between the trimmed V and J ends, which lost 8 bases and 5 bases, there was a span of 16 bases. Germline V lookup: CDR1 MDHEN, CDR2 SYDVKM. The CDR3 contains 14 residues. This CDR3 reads CASGLGGIRNTIYF. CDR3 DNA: TGTGCCAGCGGGTTAGGGGGTATCAGAAACACCATATATTTT. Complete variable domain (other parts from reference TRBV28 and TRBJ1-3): DVKVTQSSRYLVKRTGEKVFLECVQDMDHENMFWYRQDPGLGLRLIYFSYDVKMKEKGDIPEGYSVSREKKERFSLILESASTNQTSMYLCASGLGGIRNTIYFGEGSWLTVV.

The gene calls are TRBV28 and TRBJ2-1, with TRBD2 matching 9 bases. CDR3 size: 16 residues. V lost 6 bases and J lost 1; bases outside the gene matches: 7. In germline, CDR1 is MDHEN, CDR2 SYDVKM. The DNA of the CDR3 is TGTGCCAGCAGCCTTAGCGGGAGAGGATCCTACAATGAGCAGTTCTTC. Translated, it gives CASSLSGRGSYNEQFF.

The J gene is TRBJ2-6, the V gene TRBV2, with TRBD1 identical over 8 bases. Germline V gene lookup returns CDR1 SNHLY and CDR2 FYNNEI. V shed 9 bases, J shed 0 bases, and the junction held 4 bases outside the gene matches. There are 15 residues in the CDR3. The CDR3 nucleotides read TGTGCCAGTGGACAGGGTAACTCTGGGGCCAACGTCCTGACTTTC. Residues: CASGQGNSGANVLTF.

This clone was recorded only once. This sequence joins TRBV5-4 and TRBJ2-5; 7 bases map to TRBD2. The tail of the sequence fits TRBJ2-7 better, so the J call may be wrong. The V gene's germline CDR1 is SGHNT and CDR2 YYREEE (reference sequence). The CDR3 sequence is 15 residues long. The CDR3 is CASSLGGGLAYEQYF. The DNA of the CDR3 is TGTGCCAGCAGCCTAGGCGGGGGTTTGGCCTACGAGCAGTACTTC.

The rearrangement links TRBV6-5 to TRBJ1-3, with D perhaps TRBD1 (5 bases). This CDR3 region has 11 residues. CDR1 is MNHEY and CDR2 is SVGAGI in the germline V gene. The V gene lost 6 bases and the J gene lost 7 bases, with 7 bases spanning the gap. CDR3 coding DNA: TGTGCCAGCAGGCACAGGAACACCATATATTTT. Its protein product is CASRHRNTIYF.

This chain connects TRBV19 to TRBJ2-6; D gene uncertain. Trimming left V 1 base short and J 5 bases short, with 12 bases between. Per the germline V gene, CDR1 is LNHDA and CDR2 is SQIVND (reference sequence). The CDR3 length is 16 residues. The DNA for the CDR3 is TGTGCCAGTAGTATAGTCAGGCCCGATAGGGCCAACGTCCTGACTTTC. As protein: CASSIVRPDRANVLTF. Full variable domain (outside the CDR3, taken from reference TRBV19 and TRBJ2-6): DGGITQSPKYLFRKEGQNVTLSCEQNLNHDAMYWYRQDPGQGLRLIYYSQIVNDFQKGDIAEGYSVSREKKESFPLTVTSAQKNPTAFYLCASSIVRPDRANVLTFGAGSRLTVL.

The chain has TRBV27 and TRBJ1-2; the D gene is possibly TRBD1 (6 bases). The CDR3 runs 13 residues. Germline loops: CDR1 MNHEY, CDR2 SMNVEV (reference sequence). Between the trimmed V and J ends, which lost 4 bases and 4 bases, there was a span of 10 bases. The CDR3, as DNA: TGTGCCAGCAGTTCCCGGGACACCTATGGCTACACCTTC. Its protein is CASSSRDTYGYTF.

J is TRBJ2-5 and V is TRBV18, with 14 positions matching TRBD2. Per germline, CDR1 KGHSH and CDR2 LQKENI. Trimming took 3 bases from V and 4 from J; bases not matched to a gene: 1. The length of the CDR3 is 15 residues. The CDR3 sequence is CASSPGLAGVETQYF. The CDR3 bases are TGTGCCAGCTCACCGGGACTAGCGGGGGTAGAGACCCAGTACTTC. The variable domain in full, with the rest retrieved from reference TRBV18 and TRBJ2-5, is NAGVMQNPRHLVRRRGQEARLRCSPMKGHSHVYWYRQLPEEGLKFMVYLQKENIIDESGMPKERFSAEFPKEGPSILRIQQVVRGDSAAYFCASSPGLAGVETQYFGPGTRLLVL.

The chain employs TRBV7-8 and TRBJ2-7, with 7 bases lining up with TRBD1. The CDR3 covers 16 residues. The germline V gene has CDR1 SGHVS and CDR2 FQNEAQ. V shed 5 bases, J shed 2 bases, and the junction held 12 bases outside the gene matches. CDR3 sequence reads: CASSGRTTGITYEQYF. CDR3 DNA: TGTGCCAGCAGCGGGCGAACGACAGGGATTACCTACGAGCAGTACTTC.

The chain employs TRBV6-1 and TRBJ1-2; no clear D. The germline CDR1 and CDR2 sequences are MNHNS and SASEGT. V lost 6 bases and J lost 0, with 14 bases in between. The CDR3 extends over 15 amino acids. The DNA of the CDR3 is TGTGCCAGCAGGAGAGTACGTGAAGCTAACTATGGCTACACCTTC. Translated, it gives CASRRVREANYGYTF.

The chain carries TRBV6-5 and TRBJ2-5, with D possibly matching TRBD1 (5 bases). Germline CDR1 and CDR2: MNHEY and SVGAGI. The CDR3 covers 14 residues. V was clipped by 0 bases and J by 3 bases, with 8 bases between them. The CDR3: CASSYSYRKETQYF. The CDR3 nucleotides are TGTGCCAGCAGTTACTCCTACAGGAAAGAGACCCAGTACTTC.

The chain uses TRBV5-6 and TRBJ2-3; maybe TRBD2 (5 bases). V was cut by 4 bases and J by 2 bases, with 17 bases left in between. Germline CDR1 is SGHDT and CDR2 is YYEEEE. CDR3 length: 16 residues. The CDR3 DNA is TGTGCCAGCAGCGTTCGACTAAGCCCAAACACAGATACGCAGTATTTT. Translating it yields CASSVRLSPNTDTQYF. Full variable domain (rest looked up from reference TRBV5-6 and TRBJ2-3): DAGVTQSPTHLIKTRGQQVTLRCSPKSGHDTVSWYQQALGQGPQFIFQYYEEEERQRGNFPDRFSGHQFPNYSSELNVNALLLGDSALYLCASSVRLSPNTDTQYFGPGTRLTVL.

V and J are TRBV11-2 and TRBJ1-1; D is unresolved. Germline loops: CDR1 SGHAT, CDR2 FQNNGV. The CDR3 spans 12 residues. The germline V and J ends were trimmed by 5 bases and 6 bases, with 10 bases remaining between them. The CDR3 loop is CASSPRGAEAFF. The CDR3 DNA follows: TGTGCCAGCAGCCCCAGAGGTGCTGAAGCTTTCTTT.

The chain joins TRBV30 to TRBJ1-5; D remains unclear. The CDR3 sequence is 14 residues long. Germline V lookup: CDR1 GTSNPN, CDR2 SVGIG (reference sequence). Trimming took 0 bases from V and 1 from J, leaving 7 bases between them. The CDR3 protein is CAWSVRGSNQPQHF. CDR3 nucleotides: TGTGCCTGGAGTGTACGGGGAAGCAATCAGCCCCAGCATTTT.

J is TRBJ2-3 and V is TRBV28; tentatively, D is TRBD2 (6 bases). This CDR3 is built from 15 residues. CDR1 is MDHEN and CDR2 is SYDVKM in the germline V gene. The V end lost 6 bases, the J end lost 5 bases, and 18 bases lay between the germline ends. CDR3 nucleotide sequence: TGTGCCAGCAGGGGGAGACTAGGGACGGTAGATACGCAGTATTTT. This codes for CASRGRLGTVDTQYF.

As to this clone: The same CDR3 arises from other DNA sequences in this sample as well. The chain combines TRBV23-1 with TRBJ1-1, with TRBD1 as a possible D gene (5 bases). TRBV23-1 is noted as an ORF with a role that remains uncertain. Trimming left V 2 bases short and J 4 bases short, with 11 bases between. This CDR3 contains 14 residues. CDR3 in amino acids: CASSQVRGCTEAFF. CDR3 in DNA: TGCGCCAGCAGTCAAGTCCGGGGGTGCACTGAAGCTTTCTTT.

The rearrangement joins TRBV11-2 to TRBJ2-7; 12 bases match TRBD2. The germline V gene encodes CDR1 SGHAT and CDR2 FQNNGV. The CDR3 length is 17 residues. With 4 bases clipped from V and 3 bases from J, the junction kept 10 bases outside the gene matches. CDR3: CASSYSTSGSQFYEQYF. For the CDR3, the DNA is TGTGCCAGCAGCTATTCGACTAGCGGGAGTCAATTCTACGAGCAGTACTTC.

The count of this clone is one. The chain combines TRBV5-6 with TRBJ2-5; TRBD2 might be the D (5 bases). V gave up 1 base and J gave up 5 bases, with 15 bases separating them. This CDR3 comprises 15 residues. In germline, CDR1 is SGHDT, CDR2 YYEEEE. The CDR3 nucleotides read TGTGCCAGCAGCTTGCGCGTCGCCCGGGGTGAGACCCAGTACTTC. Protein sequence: CASSLRVARGETQYF.

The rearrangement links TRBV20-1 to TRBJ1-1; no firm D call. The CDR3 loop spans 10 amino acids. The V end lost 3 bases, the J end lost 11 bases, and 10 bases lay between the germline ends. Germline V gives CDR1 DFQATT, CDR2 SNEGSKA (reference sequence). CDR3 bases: TGCAGTGCTAGGATCGGAGAGGCTTTCTTT. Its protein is CSARIGEAFF.

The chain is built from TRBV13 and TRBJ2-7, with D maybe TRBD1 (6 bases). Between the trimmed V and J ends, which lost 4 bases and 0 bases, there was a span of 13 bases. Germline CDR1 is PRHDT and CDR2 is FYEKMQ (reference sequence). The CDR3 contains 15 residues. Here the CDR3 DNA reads TGTGCCAGCAGCTCGCATAGGACAGCCTCCTACGAGCAGTACTTC. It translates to CASSSHRTASYEQYF.

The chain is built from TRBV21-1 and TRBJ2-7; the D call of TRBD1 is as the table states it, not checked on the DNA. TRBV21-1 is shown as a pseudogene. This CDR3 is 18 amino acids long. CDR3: CASNTGTGRDRGGYEQYF. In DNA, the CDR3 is TGTGCCAGCAATACCGGGACAGGTCGGGACCGGGGAGGCTACGAGCAGTACTTC.

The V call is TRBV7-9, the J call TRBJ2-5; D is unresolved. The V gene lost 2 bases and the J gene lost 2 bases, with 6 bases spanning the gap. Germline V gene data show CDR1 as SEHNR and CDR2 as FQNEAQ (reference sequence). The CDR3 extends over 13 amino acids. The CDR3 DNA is TGTGCCAGCAGCTTATATCCGCAAGAGACCCAGTACTTC. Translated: CASSLYPQETQYF. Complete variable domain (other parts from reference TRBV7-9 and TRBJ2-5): DTGVSQNPRHKITKRGQNVTFRCDPISEHNRLYWYRQTLGQGPEFLTYFQNEAQLEKSRLLSDRFSAERPKGSFSTLEIQRTEQGDSAMYLCASSLYPQETQYFGPGTRLLVL.

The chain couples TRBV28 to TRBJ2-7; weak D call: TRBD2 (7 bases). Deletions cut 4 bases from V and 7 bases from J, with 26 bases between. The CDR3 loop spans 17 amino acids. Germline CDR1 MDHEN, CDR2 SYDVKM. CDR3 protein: CASSSEGGVPFFIEQYF. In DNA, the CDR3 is TGTGCCAGCAGTTCAGAGGGGGGGGTCCCCTTTTTTATAGAGCAGTACTTC.

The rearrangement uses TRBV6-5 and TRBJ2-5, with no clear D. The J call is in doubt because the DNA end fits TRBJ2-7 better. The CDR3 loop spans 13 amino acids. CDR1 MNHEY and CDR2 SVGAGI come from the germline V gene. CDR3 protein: CASSYSGSYEQYF. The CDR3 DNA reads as TGTGCCAGCAGTTACTCGGGCTCCTACGAGCAGTACTTC.

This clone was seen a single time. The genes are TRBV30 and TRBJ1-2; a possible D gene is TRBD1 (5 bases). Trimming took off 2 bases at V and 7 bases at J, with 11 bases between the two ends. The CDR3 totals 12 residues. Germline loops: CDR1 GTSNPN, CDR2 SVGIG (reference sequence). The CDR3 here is CAWSLQGFGYTF. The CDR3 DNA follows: TGTGCCTGGAGTCTGCAGGGCTTTGGCTACACCTTC.

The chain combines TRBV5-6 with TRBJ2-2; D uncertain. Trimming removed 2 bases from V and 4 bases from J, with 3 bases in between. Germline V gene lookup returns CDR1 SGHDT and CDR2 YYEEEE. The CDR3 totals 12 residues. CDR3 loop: CASSFSTGELFF. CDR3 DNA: TGTGCCAGCAGCTTCAGCACCGGGGAGCTGTTTTTT.

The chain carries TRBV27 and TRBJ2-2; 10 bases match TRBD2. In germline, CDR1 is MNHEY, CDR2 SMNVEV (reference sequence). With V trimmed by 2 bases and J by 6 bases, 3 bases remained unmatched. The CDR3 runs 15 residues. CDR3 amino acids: CASSLRAGGPGELFF. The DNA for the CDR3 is TGTGCCAGCAGTTTAAGAGCGGGAGGGCCCGGGGAGCTGTTTTTT.

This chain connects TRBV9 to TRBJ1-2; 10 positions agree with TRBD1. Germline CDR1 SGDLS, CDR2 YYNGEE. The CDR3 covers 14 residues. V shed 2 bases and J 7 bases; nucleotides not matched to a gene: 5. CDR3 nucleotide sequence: TGTGCCAGCAGCGTCGACAGGGGGCTTTCTGGCTACACCTTC. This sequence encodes CASSVDRGLSGYTF.